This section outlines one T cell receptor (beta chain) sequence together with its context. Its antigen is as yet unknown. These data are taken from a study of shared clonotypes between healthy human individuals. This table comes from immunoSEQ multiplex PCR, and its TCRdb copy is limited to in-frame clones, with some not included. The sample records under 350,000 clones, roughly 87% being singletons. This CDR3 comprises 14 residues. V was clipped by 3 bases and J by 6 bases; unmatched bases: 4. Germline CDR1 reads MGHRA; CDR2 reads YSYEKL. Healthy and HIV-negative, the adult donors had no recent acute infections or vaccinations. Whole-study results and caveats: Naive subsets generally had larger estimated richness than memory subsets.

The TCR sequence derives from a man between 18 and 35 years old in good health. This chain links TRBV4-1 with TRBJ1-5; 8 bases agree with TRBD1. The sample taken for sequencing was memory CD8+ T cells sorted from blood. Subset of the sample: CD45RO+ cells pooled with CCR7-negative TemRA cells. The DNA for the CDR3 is TGCGCCAGCAGCCAGGAGACAGGGGTTCAGCCCCAGCATTTT. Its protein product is CASSQETGVQPQHF.